Presented here are 32 T cell receptor beta chains from one specimen sequenced in a study of T-cell reconstitution after alpha-beta-depleted transplantation in children. For TCRbeta, the library was prepared with unique molecular identifiers. TCRdb re-derived calls from the PCR reads in MiXCR, one entry per CDR3 protein. The table records approximately 110,000 distinct CDR3 sequences, under 25% of them present only once. Material: PBMCs, mostly from graft donor cells, obtained 180 days after TCRalphabeta/CD19-depleted stem cell transplant. Receptor source: a male patient aged 2-15 years who had a stem cell transplant for chronic granulomatous disease, so the T cells may come from the graft donor.

There are many counts of this clonotype. V usage is TRBV20-1 and J usage is TRBJ2-7; no clear D. V was clipped by 3 bases and J by 5 bases, with 5 bases between them. This CDR3 spans 10 amino acids. The germline CDR1 and CDR2 sequences are DFQATT and SNEGSKA (reference sequence). The CDR3 DNA sequence: TGCAGTGCTAGGGGGAACGAGCAGTACTTC. Translation gives CSARGNEQYF.

The chain carries TRBV21-1 and TRBJ2-7; TRBD1, the D gene given by the table, was not confirmed from the DNA. TRBV21-1 is termed a pseudogene. The CDR3 consists of 18 residues. Here the CDR3 reads CASSFRRTGTRSTYEQYF. In DNA form, the CDR3 reads TGTGCCAGCAGCTTCCGTAGGACAGGGACCAGATCGACCTACGAGCAGTACTTC.

This clonotype was found many times. J is TRBJ2-3 and V is TRBV29-1, with a possible D match to TRBD2 (6 bases). V gave up 6 bases and J gave up 4 bases, with 14 bases separating them. The CDR3 extends over 13 amino acids. Germline values: CDR1 SQVTM, CDR2 ANQGSEA. CDR3 bases: TGCAGCGTCGCGGGGCGTTCGGCAGATACGCAGTATTTT. Translation: CSVAGRSADTQYF.

This clonotype was counted at least ten times. CDR3 loop: CSARKGRSSYNSPLHF. CDR3 sequence (DNA): TGCAGTGCTAGGAAAGGACGGAGCTCCTATAATTCACCCCTCCACTTT. V usage is TRBV20-1 and J usage is TRBJ1-6; D gene unclear. Trimming removed 3 bases at V and 0 bases at J, with 12 bases between. The CDR3 spans 16 residues. Germline V gene data show CDR1 as DFQATT and CDR2 as SNEGSKA (reference sequence).

CDR3 sequence (DNA): TGCAGTGCTAGAGTGGGGGGGGCGGTTAACTATGGCTACACCTTC. It translates to CSARVGGAVNYGYTF. V is TRBV20-1 and J is TRBJ1-2, with D possibly matching TRBD1 (6 bases). Germline-derived CDR1 and CDR2 are DFQATT and SNEGSKA (reference sequence). The length of the CDR3 is 15 residues. Trimming took 1 base from V and 1 from J, leaving 13 bases between them.

In its sample, this clonotype was seen many times. The genes are TRBV11-1 and TRBJ2-5, with 8 positions matching TRBD1. In germline, CDR1 is SGHAT, CDR2 FQDESV (reference sequence). J lost 2 bases, V lost 5 bases, and 19 bases had no gene match. The CDR3 is made up of 19 amino acids. The CDR3, as DNA: TGTGCCAGCAGCCGCCTCGACAGGGGCCGACGACTGGTTCAAGAGACCCAGTACTTC. It specifies CASSRLDRGRRLVQETQYF.

This clonotype was counted a few times. The chain combines TRBV5-5 with TRBJ2-3; unclear D gene. V was trimmed by 0 bases and J by 6 bases, leaving 5 bases between them. Germline CDR1 SGHKS, CDR2 YYEKEE (reference sequence). The CDR3 is 12 amino acids. In nucleotides, the CDR3 is TGTGCCAGCAGCTTGGCCCGGGATACGCAGTATTTT. Its translation: CASSLARDTQYF.

The chain recombines TRBV20-1 with TRBJ1-2; 7 positions match TRBD1. V trimming: 3 bases; J trimming: 6 bases; junction bases outside the gene matches: 10. The CDR3 extends over 14 amino acids. Germline-derived CDR1 and CDR2 are DFQATT and SNEGSKA (reference sequence). The CDR3 is CSARGLTGKDGYTF. The CDR3 DNA is TGCAGTGCTAGGGGGCTGACAGGGAAGGATGGCTACACCTTC.

The V call is TRBV20-1, the J call TRBJ1-3, with D perhaps TRBD1 (5 bases). The CDR3 has 13 amino acids. Trimming removed 4 bases from V and 5 bases from J, with 12 bases in between. CDR1 is DFQATT, CDR2 SNEGSKA, per germline (reference sequence). The CDR3 region has the DNA TGCAGTGCTACCGGGACTGTGAGAAACACCATATATTTT. Amino acid sequence: CSATGTVRNTIYF.

This clonotype was seen more than once but under ten times. The chain carries TRBV29-1 and TRBJ2-2, with D maybe TRBD2 (6 bases). The CDR3 is 13 amino acids. The germline CDR1 and CDR2 sequences are SQVTM and ANQGSEA. Trimming removed 4 bases at V and 6 bases at J, with 12 bases between. In DNA, the CDR3 is TGCAGCGTTGGCGGGATAGGCGCCGGGGAGCTGTTTTTT. Its protein product is CSVGGIGAGELFF.

J is TRBJ1-3 and V is TRBV7-9; 7 positions agree with TRBD1. After removal of 6 bases from V and 3 bases from J, the junction contained 2 bases not matched to a gene. The germline gives CDR1 SEHNR, CDR2 FQNEAQ (reference sequence). The CDR3 loop spans 13 amino acids. DNA for the CDR3: TGTGCCAGCAGACAGGGGTTTGGAAACACCATATATTTT. Its protein is CASRQGFGNTIYF.

The V gene is TRBV7-8, the J gene TRBJ1-5; the D is unclear. CDR1 is SGHVS, CDR2 FQNEAQ, per germline. The V end lost 0 bases, the J end lost 0 bases, and 9 bases lay between the germline ends. The CDR3 totals 16 residues. The CDR3 reads CASSLAIGSSNQPQHF. In nucleotides, the CDR3 is TGTGCCAGCAGCTTAGCGATTGGCAGTAGCAATCAGCCCCAGCATTTT.

The table lists this clonotype with many counts. The rearrangement links TRBV28 to TRBJ2-7; D is unresolved. Germline lookup yields CDR1 MDHEN and CDR2 SYDVKM. Trimming shortened V by 1 base and J by 0 bases, and 13 bases separated the two germline ends. The CDR3 extends over 16 amino acids. This CDR3 reads CASSLSLPEPSYEQYF. The CDR3 region has the DNA TGTGCCAGCAGTTTATCCCTCCCGGAGCCCTCCTACGAGCAGTACTTC.

This clonotype came up once. The gene calls are TRBV7-3 and TRBJ2-7; either TRBD1 or TRBD2 may fit D (5 bases each). CDR1 and CDR2 from the germline V gene are SGHTA and FQGTGA. This CDR3 is built from 17 residues. Trimming stripped 4 bases from V and 1 base from J, with 20 bases between. CDR3 nucleotides: TGTGCCAGCAGCTCGCCTCGGGGACCGCCCTTATCCTACGAGCAGTACTTC. Its translation is CASSSPRGPPLSYEQYF. The variable domain in full, with the rest retrieved from reference TRBV7-3 and TRBJ2-7, is GAGVSQTPSNKVTEKGKYVELRCDPISGHTALYWYRQSLGQGPEFLIYFQGTGAADDSGLPNDRFFAVRPEGSVSTLKIQRTERGDSAVYLCASSSPRGPPLSYEQYFGPGTRLTVT.

This clonotype has at least ten counts. This chain connects TRBV29-1 to TRBJ1-1; D unclear. Germline V gene data show CDR1 as SQVTM and CDR2 as ANQGSEA. The germline V and J ends were trimmed by 8 bases and 1 base, with 8 bases remaining between them. The CDR3 spans 11 residues. CDR3 amino acids: CSSATNTEAFF. The CDR3 DNA reads TGCAGCTCCGCGACGAACACTGAAGCTTTCTTT.

This chain connects TRBV7-8 to TRBJ1-3; unclear D gene. This CDR3 is built from 19 residues. The V gene's germline CDR1 is SGHVS and CDR2 FQNEAQ. Deletions cut 5 bases from V and 0 bases from J, with 23 bases between. This CDR3 reads CASSLYVHGSSSSGNTIYF. The CDR3 DNA is TGTGCCAGCAGCCTCTATGTCCATGGGTCGTCCAGCTCTGGAAACACCATATATTTT.

This clonotype was detected many times. This chain uses TRBV12-3 or TRBV12-4 with TRBJ2-7, with no clear D. Trimming took off 5 bases at V and 3 bases at J, with 8 bases between the two ends. The length of the CDR3 is 12 residues. The CDR3 spells CASSTKYYEQYF. In DNA form, the CDR3 reads TGTGCCAGCAGTACTAAATACTACGAGCAGTACTTC.

This clonotype was counted ten times or more. Germline and junction disagree at one end, which may indicate a read error. The chain has TRBV29-1 and TRBJ1-2; 11 nucleotides match TRBD1. The CDR3 length is 15 residues. Germline V CDR1 and CDR2: SQVTM, ANQGSEA. The CDR3 DNA is TGCAGCGTTGAAGGGACAGGGGGCTCACCATATGGCTGCACCTTC. This translates into CSVEGTGGSPYGCTF.

The gene calls are TRBV28 and TRBJ2-4; tentatively, D is TRBD1 or TRBD2 (5 bases each). Between the trimmed V and J ends, which lost 5 bases and 7 bases, there was a span of 18 bases. CDR3 length equals 15 residues. Germline CDR1 reads MDHEN; CDR2 reads SYDVKM. In DNA form, the CDR3 reads TGTGCCAGCAGTGTTTGGACGGGCAGGGAGAACATTCAGTACTTC. Encoded protein: CASSVWTGRENIQYF.

The chain recombines TRBV15 with TRBJ1-2; D remains ambiguous. The CDR3 is 13 amino acids. V dropped 4 bases and J dropped 5 bases, with 11 bases sitting between them. Germline loops: CDR1 LNHNV, CDR2 YYDKDF (reference sequence). The CDR3 nucleotides read TGTGCCACCAGCACGAATCGGGATTATGGCTACACCTTC. It codes for CATSTNRDYGYTF.

This clonotype was counted between two and nine times. This rearrangement joins TRBV10-2 to TRBJ2-7, with D possibly being TRBD1 (6 bases). There are 12 residues in the CDR3. Germline CDR1 and CDR2: WSHSY and SAAADI. Trimming removed 10 bases from V and 2 bases from J, with 12 bases in between. CDR3 in DNA: TGCGCCATCGGGGACATTGCCTACGAGCAGTACTTC. Protein product: CAIGDIAYEQYF.

The V and J genes are TRBV12-3 or TRBV12-4 and TRBJ2-3, with D perhaps TRBD1 (6 bases). The CDR3 is 16 amino acids. Trimming took 3 bases from V and 0 from J, leaving 13 bases between them. The CDR3 loop is CASSLATGPSTDTQYF. The CDR3 nucleotides read TGTGCCAGCAGTTTGGCGACAGGTCCTAGCACAGATACGCAGTATTTT.

The chain is built from TRBV4-2 and TRBJ2-3; no reliable D call. Germline V gene data show CDR1 as LGHNA and CDR2 as YNFKEQ. The ends were cut back, 4 bases at V and 2 bases at J, with 4 bases in the middle. The CDR3 is 12 amino acids. The CDR3 is CASSRDTDTQYF. For the CDR3, the DNA is TGTGCCAGCAGCCGTGACACAGATACGCAGTATTTT.

This clonotype was recorded a few times. The chain joins TRBV20-1 to TRBJ2-5, with 9 bases aligning to TRBD2. Germline CDR1 is DFQATT and CDR2 is SNEGSKA (reference sequence). J lost 4 bases, V lost 6 bases, and 9 bases had no gene match. CDR3 length equals 14 residues. Here the CDR3 reads CSAEEGLAPETQYF. The DNA for the CDR3 is TGCAGTGCGGAAGAGGGACTAGCCCCAGAGACCCAGTACTTC.

This clonotype has only one observation. The chain has TRBV5-1 and TRBJ2-3, with 9 bases identical to TRBD2. Germline trimming cut 0 bases from V and 2 bases from J; bases unmatched to any gene: 1. Germline V gene sequence: CDR1 SGHRS, CDR2 YFSETQ. There are 15 residues in the CDR3. For the CDR3, the DNA is TGCGCCAGCAGCTTGGCTAGCGGGGACACAGATACGCAGTATTTT. It specifies CASSLASGDTDTQYF.

This clonotype was detected ten times or more. The rearrangement links TRBV20-1 to TRBJ2-3, with 8 nucleotides matching TRBD2. Germline assignment: CDR1 DFQATT and CDR2 SNEGSKA (reference sequence). The CDR3 sequence is 14 residues long. V was pared by 6 bases and J by 0 bases, with 5 bases of the junction left unmatched. The CDR3 nucleotides are TGCAGTGCAACACTAGCGGCTAGCACAGATACGCAGTATTTT. Translating gives CSATLAASTDTQYF.

This chain links TRBV12-3 or TRBV12-4 with TRBJ2-3; TRBD2 aligns across 7 bases. The CDR3 runs 15 residues. With V trimmed by 5 bases and J by 3 bases, 8 bases remained unmatched. The CDR3 here is CASSIGLGKTDTQYF. The DNA of the CDR3 is TGTGCCAGCAGTATAGGACTAGGAAAAACAGATACGCAGTATTTT.

The CDR3 spells CSAIPTDKISNQPQHF. The CDR3 DNA reads as TGCAGTGCTATCCCAACGGACAAGATTAGCAATCAGCCCCAGCATTTT. This chain links TRBV20-1 with TRBJ1-5; D is perhaps TRBD1 (5 bases). The ends were cut back, 4 bases at V and 0 bases at J, with 16 bases in the middle. CDR1 is DFQATT, CDR2 SNEGSKA, per germline (reference sequence). The CDR3 has 16 amino acids.

The chain is built from TRBV15 and TRBJ2-3; no definite D call. Germline V CDR1 and CDR2: LNHNV, YYDKDF (reference sequence). This CDR3 contains 14 residues. The germline V and J ends were trimmed by 1 base and 4 bases, with 9 bases remaining between them. The CDR3 DNA follows: TGTGCCACCAGCAGAGCGGCAGGCCCAGATACGCAGTATTTT. Translating gives CATSRAAGPDTQYF.

This clonotype occurred many times. This chain connects TRBV10-2 to TRBJ2-3; the D is unclear. This CDR3 region has 15 residues. Germline loops: CDR1 WSHSY, CDR2 SAAADI. The V end lost 4 bases, the J end lost 0 bases, and 11 bases lay between the germline ends. DNA of the CDR3: TGCGCCAGCAGTGTGGAAGGATCTAGCACAGATACGCAGTATTTT. Translated, it gives CASSVEGSSTDTQYF.

The chain combines TRBV5-1 with TRBJ1-2, with a tentative D call TRBD1 (5 bases). This CDR3 contains 15 residues. Trimming took off 2 bases at V and 3 bases at J, with 14 bases between the two ends. Germline V CDR1 and CDR2: SGHRS, YFSETQ. In DNA form, the CDR3 reads TGCGCCAGCAGCTTAGGGCCTTCGACAGACTATGGCTACACCTTC. Its translation is CASSLGPSTDYGYTF.

This clonotype came up many times. This chain uses TRBV19 with TRBJ2-7, with D perhaps matching TRBD2 (5 bases). Germline loops: CDR1 LNHDA, CDR2 SQIVND (reference sequence). This CDR3 has 13 residues. Trimming removed 5 bases at V and 4 bases at J, with 12 bases between. In DNA, the CDR3 is TGTGCCAGTAGTTCGAGGACGGGATACGAGCAGTACTTC. Its translation is CASSSRTGYEQYF.